These T cell receptor beta chains were read from a single sample in a study of blood T cell repertoires in COVID-19. Clones were read by immunoSEQ multiplex PCR, and TCRdb kept only the in-frame ones, dropping some. The table lists over 120,000 clones, roughly 86% of them singletons. The sequenced sample consisted of peripheral blood. The receptors shown here come from a woman aged 45-65 years with acute or convalescent COVID-19. The CDR3 runs from the conserved cysteine through the conserved F or W. The order of the fields is clone size, D gene, J gene, V gene, CDR3 DNA, CDR3 protein. A D gene is named only where the DNA matches it firmly. Clone size is shown for a subset of rows, as once, few, many or a class of expanded clone.

abundance: -; d_gene: -; j_gene: TRBJ2-2; v_gene: TRBV3-1/TRBV3-2; CDR3nt: TGTGCCAGCAGCCAAGATCTACAGATTACCGGGGAGCTGTTTTTT; CDR3aa: CASSQDLQITGELFF
abundance: -; d_gene: TRBD2; j_gene: TRBJ2-1; v_gene: TRBV9; CDR3nt: TGTGCCAGCAGCGTCGGGACTAGCGCATACAATGAGCAGTTCTTC; CDR3aa: CASSVGTSAYNEQFF
abundance: -; d_gene: TRBD1; j_gene: TRBJ2-7; v_gene: TRBV10-1; CDR3nt: TGCGCCAGCAGTGAACAGGGGGGATTCTACGAGCAGTACTTC; CDR3aa: CASSEQGGFYEQYF
abundance: -; d_gene: -; j_gene: TRBJ2-6; v_gene: TRBV5-1; CDR3nt: TGCGCCAGCAGCTTGGGGGGCAGAGCCAACGTCCTGACTTTC; CDR3aa: CASSLGGRANVLTF
abundance: -; d_gene: TRBD1; j_gene: TRBJ2-7; v_gene: TRBV5-4; CDR3nt: TGTGCCAGCAGCTTGGCCCATATAAGGACAGGGACGAACGAGCAGTACTTC; CDR3aa: CASSLAHIRTGTNEQYF
abundance: -; d_gene: -; j_gene: TRBJ1-2; v_gene: TRBV5-8; CDR3nt: TGTGCCAGCAGCCCCATGACATATGGCTACACCTTC; CDR3aa: CASSPMTYGYTF
abundance: -; d_gene: TRBD2; j_gene: TRBJ2-1; v_gene: TRBV7-3; CDR3nt: TGTGCCAGCAGCCATAGCGGGGGGGCTTATGGTGAGCAGTTCTTC; CDR3aa: CASSHSGGAYGEQFF
abundance: once; d_gene: -; j_gene: TRBJ1-1; v_gene: TRBV27; CDR3nt: TGTGCCAGCAGTTTTGAGATCAACACTGAAGCTTTCTTT; CDR3aa: CASSFEINTEAFF
abundance: -; d_gene: -; j_gene: TRBJ1-2; v_gene: TRBV28; CDR3nt: TGTGCCAGCAGTTTTCGGGGCTACACCTTC; CDR3aa: CASSFRGYTF
abundance: -; d_gene: TRBD1; j_gene: TRBJ2-1; v_gene: TRBV30; CDR3nt: TGTGCCTTAAGGACAGGGAATTACAATGAGCAGTTCTTC; CDR3aa: CALRTGNYNEQFF
abundance: -; d_gene: -; j_gene: TRBJ1-5; v_gene: TRBV5-6; CDR3nt: TGTGCCAGCAGTCGTCTCTCCAATCAGCCCCAGCATTTT; CDR3aa: CASSRLSNQPQHF
abundance: -; d_gene: -; j_gene: TRBJ2-7; v_gene: TRBV4-1; CDR3nt: TGCGCCAGCAGCCAAGGCATACGCGACTACGAGCAGTACTTC; CDR3aa: CASSQGIRDYEQYF
abundance: -; d_gene: TRBD1; j_gene: TRBJ1-1; v_gene: TRBV10-1; CDR3nt: TGCGCCACCTCGGGACAGGGGAACACTGAAGCTTTCTTT; CDR3aa: CATSGQGNTEAFF
abundance: -; d_gene: TRBD2; j_gene: TRBJ2-1; v_gene: TRBV10-3; CDR3nt: TGTGCCATCAGTGCTGCTAGCGGGGCCTCCTACAATGAGCAGTTCTTC; CDR3aa: CAISAASGASYNEQFF
abundance: -; d_gene: -; j_gene: TRBJ2-4; v_gene: TRBV7-9; CDR3nt: TGTGCCAGCAGCTTAGCGACGGGGGATCGGGCCAAAAACATTCAGTACTTC; CDR3aa: CASSLATGDRAKNIQYF
abundance: few; d_gene: -; j_gene: TRBJ1-2; v_gene: TRBV10-1; CDR3nt: TGCGCCAGCAGTGCCGTCCTTATGCAACAGGGAGCTCCTAACTATGGCTACACCTTC; CDR3aa: CASSAVLMQQGAPNYGYTF
abundance: once; d_gene: TRBD2; j_gene: TRBJ2-1; v_gene: TRBV2; CDR3nt: TGTGCCAGCAGCAGACTAGCGGGGTTCTACAATGAGCAGTTCTTC; CDR3aa: CASSRLAGFYNEQFF